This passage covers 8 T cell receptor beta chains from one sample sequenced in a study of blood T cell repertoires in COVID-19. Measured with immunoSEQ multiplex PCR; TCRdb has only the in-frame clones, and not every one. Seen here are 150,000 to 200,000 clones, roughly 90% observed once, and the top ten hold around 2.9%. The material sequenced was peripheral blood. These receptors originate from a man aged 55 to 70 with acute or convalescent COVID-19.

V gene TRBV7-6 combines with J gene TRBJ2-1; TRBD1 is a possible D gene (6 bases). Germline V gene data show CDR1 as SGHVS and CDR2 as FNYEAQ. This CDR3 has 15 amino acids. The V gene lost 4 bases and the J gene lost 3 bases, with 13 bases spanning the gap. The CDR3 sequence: CASSSYRDIYNEQFF. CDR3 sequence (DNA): TGTGCCAGCAGCTCGTACCGGGACATCTACAATGAGCAGTTCTTC.

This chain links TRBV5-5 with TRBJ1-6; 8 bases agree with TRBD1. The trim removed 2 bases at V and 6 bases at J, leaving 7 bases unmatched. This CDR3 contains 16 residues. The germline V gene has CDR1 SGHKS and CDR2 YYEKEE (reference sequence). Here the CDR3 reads CASSFLRQGTNSPLHF. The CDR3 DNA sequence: TGTGCCAGCAGCTTTTTACGACAGGGGACTAATTCACCCCTCCACTTT.

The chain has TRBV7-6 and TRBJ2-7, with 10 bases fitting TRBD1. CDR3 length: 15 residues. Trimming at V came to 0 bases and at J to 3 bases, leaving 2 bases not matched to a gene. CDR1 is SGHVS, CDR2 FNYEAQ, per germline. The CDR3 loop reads CASSLAGTGDYEQYF. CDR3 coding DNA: TGTGCCAGCAGCTTAGCGGGGACAGGGGACTACGAGCAGTACTTC.

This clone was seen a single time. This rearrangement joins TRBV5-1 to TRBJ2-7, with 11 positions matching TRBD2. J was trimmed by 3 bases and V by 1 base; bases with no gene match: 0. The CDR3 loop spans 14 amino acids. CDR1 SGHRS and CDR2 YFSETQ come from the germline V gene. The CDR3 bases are TGCGCCAGCAGCTTGCTAGCGGGGGGCTACGAGCAGTACTTC. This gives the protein CASSLLAGGYEQYF.

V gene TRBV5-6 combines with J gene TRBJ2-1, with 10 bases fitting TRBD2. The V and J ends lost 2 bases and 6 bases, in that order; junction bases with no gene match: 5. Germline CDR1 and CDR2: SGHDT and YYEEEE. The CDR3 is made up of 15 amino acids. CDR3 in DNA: TGTGCCAGCAGCTTCCTAAGCGGGGGGGCCAATGAGCAGTTCTTC. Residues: CASSFLSGGANEQFF.

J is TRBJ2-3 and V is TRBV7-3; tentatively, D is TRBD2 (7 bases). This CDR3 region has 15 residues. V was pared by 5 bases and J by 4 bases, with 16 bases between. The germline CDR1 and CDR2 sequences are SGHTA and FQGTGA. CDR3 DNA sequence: TGTGCCAGCAGCCCGCTCCGGGGGGCCGCAGATACGCAGTATTTT. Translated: CASSPLRGAADTQYF.

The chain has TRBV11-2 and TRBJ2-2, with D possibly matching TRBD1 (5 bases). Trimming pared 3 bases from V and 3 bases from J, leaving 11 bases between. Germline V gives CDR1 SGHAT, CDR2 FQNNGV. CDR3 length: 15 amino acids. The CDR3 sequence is CASSFSIGDTGELFF. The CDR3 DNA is TGTGCCAGCAGCTTTTCAATAGGGGACACCGGGGAGCTGTTTTTT.

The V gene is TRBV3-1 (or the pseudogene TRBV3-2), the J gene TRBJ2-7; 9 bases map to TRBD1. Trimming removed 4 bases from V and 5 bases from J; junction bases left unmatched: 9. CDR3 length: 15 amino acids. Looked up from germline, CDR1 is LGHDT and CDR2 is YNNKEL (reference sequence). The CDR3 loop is CASSPRGTGSDEQYF. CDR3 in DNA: TGTGCCAGCAGCCCCAGGGGGACAGGGTCAGACGAGCAGTACTTC.